This TCR beta chain was recorded in a study of cytomegalovirus exposure and HLA in healthy donors. About the research overall: Per a later analysis, the 666 first-cohort and 95 to 150 validation repertoires shared one platform. The study's findings and limits: Cytomegalovirus association was assigned to approximately 160 TCR beta chains. The authors confirmed in vitro that a few CMV-associated chains were specific for CMV antigens.

The table came from immunoSEQ multiplex PCR; TCRdb's copy has only in-frame clones and leaves some out. The sample lists over 150,000 clones, about 90% occurring once. The roughly 120-subject validation cohort, separate from the roughly 670-subject first cohort, included the donors. On this clone itself: Its matching antigen is unknown.

The material sequenced was PBMCs. This clonotype was sampled from a woman aged 18-35 years in good health and CMV-seropositive.

The CDR3 nucleotides are TGTGCCAGCTCATCAGGACAGGTTAACTATGGCTACACCTTC. The encoded protein is CASSSGQVNYGYTF. The genes are TRBV18 and TRBJ1-2; TRBD1 aligns across 7 bases. The germline gives CDR1 KGHSH, CDR2 LQKENI. Germline trimming cut 5 bases from V and 1 base from J; bases unmatched to any gene: 4. The CDR3 loop spans 14 amino acids.